This is a list of T cell receptor beta chains from one sample in a study of T cells in Graves' hyperthyroidism and ophthalmopathy. Each CDR3 protein is one row after TCRdb ran MiXCR on the multiplex PCR reads. Here the sample spans over 350,000 distinct CDR3 sequences, roughly 18% being singletons. Sequenced: blood. The source of these receptors is a man younger than 30 with Graves' ophthalmopathy. CDR3s include the opening cysteine and the closing phenylalanine or tryptophan. Each record gives: CDR3 DNA, CDR3 protein, V gene, D gene, J gene, clone size. D genes are given only for firm matches. Clone size appears in some rows only: once, few, many, or a class for an expanded clone.

cdr3_nt: TGTGCCAGCAGCTTAGAGAGACGGTCTAATTCACCCCTCCACTTT
cdr3_aa: CASSLERRSNSPLHF
v_call: TRBV27
d_call: NA
j_call: TRBJ1-6
clone_size: few

cdr3_nt: TGTGCCAGCAGTCGCCCCGGGACGTACAGCTACGAGCAGTACTTC
cdr3_aa: CASSRPGTYSYEQYF
v_call: TRBV28
d_call: NA
j_call: TRBJ2-7
clone_size: NA

cdr3_nt: TGTGCCAGCAGTTTATCGGTGGGGGCGGGGGGCTACACCTTC
cdr3_aa: CASSLSVGAGGYTF
v_call: TRBV27
d_call: NA
j_call: TRBJ1-2
clone_size: NA

cdr3_nt: TGTGCCAGCAGTTACGCAGGGGTTCCGAACACTGAAGCTTTCTTT
cdr3_aa: CASSYAGVPNTEAFF
v_call: TRBV5-4
d_call: NA
j_call: TRBJ1-1
clone_size: NA

cdr3_nt: TGTGCCAGCAGCCTTCTGGGCGGGGGGCCCTGGGAGCAGTTCTTC
cdr3_aa: CASSLLGGGPWEQFF
v_call: TRBV3-1
d_call: TRBD2
j_call: TRBJ2-1
clone_size: few

cdr3_nt: TGTGCCAGTAGGGGAGCAGGGGGACCCTACTACGAGCAGTACTTC
cdr3_aa: CASRGAGGPYYEQYF
v_call: TRBV19
d_call: TRBD1
j_call: TRBJ2-7
clone_size: few

cdr3_nt: TGTGCCAGTAGATACGAGGGCACCGGGGAGCTGTTTTTT
cdr3_aa: CASRYEGTGELFF
v_call: TRBV19
d_call: NA
j_call: TRBJ2-2
clone_size: NA

cdr3_nt: TGTGCCAGCACGTTCCAGGCGAACACCGGGGAGCTGTTTTTT
cdr3_aa: CASTFQANTGELFF
v_call: TRBV28
d_call: NA
j_call: TRBJ2-2
clone_size: NA

cdr3_nt: TGTGCCAACAAACCAGGGGTGGCAAACAATGAGCAGTTCTTC
cdr3_aa: CANKPGVANNEQFF
v_call: TRBV2
d_call: NA
j_call: TRBJ2-1
clone_size: many

cdr3_nt: TGTGCCAGCAGCATTACGGGAGATACGCAGTATTTT
cdr3_aa: CASSITGDTQYF
v_call: TRBV7-3
d_call: NA
j_call: TRBJ2-3
clone_size: many

cdr3_nt: TGCGCCAGCAGATTAGCGGTTCAGGGCACAGATACGCAGTATTTT
cdr3_aa: CASRLAVQGTDTQYF
v_call: TRBV5-1
d_call: NA
j_call: TRBJ2-3
clone_size: few

cdr3_nt: TGTGCCAGCAGTGACTGGCAGGGCGACGAGCAGTACTTC
cdr3_aa: CASSDWQGDEQYF
v_call: TRBV2
d_call: NA
j_call: TRBJ2-7
clone_size: NA

cdr3_nt: TGTGCCAGCTCACCAACTAGCGAAAACGAGCAGTACTTC
cdr3_aa: CASSPTSENEQYF
v_call: TRBV18
d_call: TRBD2
j_call: TRBJ2-7
clone_size: NA

cdr3_nt: TGTGCCAGCAGCGGTGCTAGCGGGGGGAGCACAGATACGCAGTATTTT
cdr3_aa: CASSGASGGSTDTQYF
v_call: TRBV9
d_call: TRBD2
j_call: TRBJ2-3
clone_size: few

cdr3_nt: TGCGCCAGCAGCCAAGATGGGCGGGCGGTAAACACCATATATTTT
cdr3_aa: CASSQDGRAVNTIYF
v_call: TRBV4-1
d_call: NA
j_call: TRBJ1-3
clone_size: few

cdr3_nt: TGCAGTGCTCAGGGGCCGCTGGAGCAGTACTTC
cdr3_aa: CSAQGPLEQYF
v_call: TRBV20-1
d_call: NA
j_call: TRBJ2-7
clone_size: few

cdr3_nt: TGTGCCAGCAGTTTATCCGGGACAGGGGAGGTTCGTCAGCCCCAGCATTTT
cdr3_aa: CASSLSGTGEVRQPQHF
v_call: TRBV6-2/TRBV6-3
d_call: TRBD1
j_call: TRBJ1-5
clone_size: NA

cdr3_nt: TGTGCCAGCAGCGACTGGACTAGCGGGGGATCAGTATATGAGCAGTTCTTC
cdr3_aa: CASSDWTSGGSVYEQFF
v_call: TRBV7-3
d_call: TRBD2
j_call: TRBJ2-1
clone_size: NA

cdr3_nt: TGTGCCAGTAGTATAGATTTAAGCGGCTGGGGGGGAGCGCACACTGAAGCTTTCTTT
cdr3_aa: CASSIDLSGWGGAHTEAFF
v_call: TRBV19
d_call: NA
j_call: TRBJ1-1
clone_size: NA

cdr3_nt: TGTGCCAGCAGCCAAGAGGGGAGCGGGGGGCGGGGTGAGCAGTTCTTC
cdr3_aa: CASSQEGSGGRGEQFF
v_call: TRBV4-2
d_call: TRBD2
j_call: TRBJ2-1
clone_size: NA

cdr3_nt: TGCAGTGCTAGAGACAGGGAAGAGACCCAGTACTTC
cdr3_aa: CSARDREETQYF
v_call: TRBV20-1
d_call: NA
j_call: TRBJ2-5
clone_size: many

cdr3_nt: TGTGCCAGCAGCGACGAACAGGGGTACGAGCAGTACTTC
cdr3_aa: CASSDEQGYEQYF
v_call: TRBV9
d_call: TRBD1
j_call: TRBJ2-7
clone_size: few

cdr3_nt: TGTGCCAGCAGCTTAACTAGCGGGGTTAAAGATACGCAGTATTTT
cdr3_aa: CASSLTSGVKDTQYF
v_call: TRBV7-9
d_call: TRBD2
j_call: TRBJ2-3
clone_size: many

cdr3_nt: TGTGCCACCAGCAGAGGAGGGGACAGCCATCATAATTCACCCCTCCACTTT
cdr3_aa: CATSRGGDSHHNSPLHF
v_call: TRBV15
d_call: TRBD1
j_call: TRBJ1-6
clone_size: NA

cdr3_nt: TGTGCCAGCGTAATAGCAGGGAACGAGCAGTACTTC
cdr3_aa: CASVIAGNEQYF
v_call: TRBV2
d_call: NA
j_call: TRBJ2-7
clone_size: many

cdr3_nt: TGTGCCAGCAGCCAAGATGTGGGGGGAATGATAGATACGCAGTATTTT
cdr3_aa: CASSQDVGGMIDTQYF
v_call: TRBV3-1
d_call: NA
j_call: TRBJ2-3
clone_size: many

cdr3_nt: TGTGCCAGCACCCTGGCGGGCACTGAAGCTTTCTTT
cdr3_aa: CASTLAGTEAFF
v_call: TRBV6-1
d_call: NA
j_call: TRBJ1-1
clone_size: many

cdr3_nt: TGTGCTAGCAGCTTAGACGGATCGAATTCCTCACCCCTCCACTTT
cdr3_aa: CASSLDGSNSSPLHF
v_call: TRBV7-7
d_call: NA
j_call: TRBJ1-6
clone_size: NA

cdr3_nt: TGTGCCAGCTCACTTTCCGACAGGGGCGGATCACCCCTCCACTTT
cdr3_aa: CASSLSDRGGSPLHF
v_call: TRBV18
d_call: TRBD1
j_call: TRBJ1-6
clone_size: many

cdr3_nt: TGTGCCAGCAGAAACCCGACCGGGATTTCCTACGAGCAGTACTTC
cdr3_aa: CASRNPTGISYEQYF
v_call: TRBV5-5
d_call: NA
j_call: TRBJ2-7
clone_size: NA

cdr3_nt: TGTGCCAGTAGTATCACCCGGGACAGGAATCAGCCCCAGCATTTT
cdr3_aa: CASSITRDRNQPQHF
v_call: TRBV19
d_call: TRBD1
j_call: TRBJ1-5
clone_size: NA

cdr3_nt: TGTGCCAGCAGCAACGACGGGGGATGGAATCAGCCCCAGCATTTT
cdr3_aa: CASSNDGGWNQPQHF
v_call: TRBV7-2
d_call: NA
j_call: TRBJ1-5
clone_size: few

cdr3_nt: TGTGCCAGCAGCCAAACCGGGCGCACCATATATTTT
cdr3_aa: CASSQTGRTIYF
v_call: TRBV3-1
d_call: NA
j_call: TRBJ1-3
clone_size: many

cdr3_nt: TGTGCCATCCGAGGGGCCCCTAGTCACACTGAAGCTTTCTTT
cdr3_aa: CAIRGAPSHTEAFF
v_call: TRBV10-3
d_call: NA
j_call: TRBJ1-1
clone_size: NA

cdr3_nt: TGCGCCAGCATGCCTCCGCTAGGGTATGAGCAGTTCTTC
cdr3_aa: CASMPPLGYEQFF
v_call: TRBV5-1
d_call: NA
j_call: TRBJ2-1
clone_size: NA

cdr3_nt: TGTGCCAGCAGCCAAGAGGACACTAGCAATCAGCCCCAGCATTTT
cdr3_aa: CASSQEDTSNQPQHF
v_call: TRBV4-2
d_call: NA
j_call: TRBJ1-5
clone_size: NA

cdr3_nt: TGTGCCAGTGACGACGGAGCCGGTCAGCCCCAGCATTTT
cdr3_aa: CASDDGAGQPQHF
v_call: TRBV2
d_call: NA
j_call: TRBJ1-5
clone_size: many

cdr3_nt: TGTGCCAGCAGTCAGCGATCTCCCTACGAGCAGTACTTC
cdr3_aa: CASSQRSPYEQYF
v_call: TRBV12-3/TRBV12-4
d_call: NA
j_call: TRBJ2-7
clone_size: many

cdr3_nt: TGTGCCAGTAGTGACCGGGACAGGGGGCGAACTGAAGCTTTCTTT
cdr3_aa: CASSDRDRGRTEAFF
v_call: TRBV19
d_call: TRBD1
j_call: TRBJ1-1
clone_size: NA

cdr3_nt: TGTGCCAGCAGCTTGTGGGCCGGGGTCGACGAGCAGTACTTC
cdr3_aa: CASSLWAGVDEQYF
v_call: TRBV5-5
d_call: NA
j_call: TRBJ2-7
clone_size: few